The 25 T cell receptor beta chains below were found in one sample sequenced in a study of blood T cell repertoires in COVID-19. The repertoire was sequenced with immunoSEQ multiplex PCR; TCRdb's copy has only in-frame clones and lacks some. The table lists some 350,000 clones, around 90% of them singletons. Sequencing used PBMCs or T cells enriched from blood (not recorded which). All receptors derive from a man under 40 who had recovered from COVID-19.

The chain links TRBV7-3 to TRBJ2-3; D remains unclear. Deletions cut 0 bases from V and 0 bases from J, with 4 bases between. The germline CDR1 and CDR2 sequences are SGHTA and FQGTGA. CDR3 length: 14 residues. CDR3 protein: CASSLTASTDTQYF. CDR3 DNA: TGTGCCAGCAGCTTAACTGCGAGCACAGATACGCAGTATTTT.

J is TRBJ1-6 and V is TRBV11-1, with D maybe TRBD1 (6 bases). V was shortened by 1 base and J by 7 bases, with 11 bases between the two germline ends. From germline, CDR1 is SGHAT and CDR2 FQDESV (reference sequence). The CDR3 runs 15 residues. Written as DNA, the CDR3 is TGTGCCAGCAGCTTAGAATCAGGGGTGAATTCACCCCTCCACTTT. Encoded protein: CASSLESGVNSPLHF.

The CDR3 DNA reads as TGCAGTGGGCGGGCGGATGAGCAGTTCTTC. Translated: CSGRADEQFF. The chain employs TRBV20-1 and TRBJ2-1; TRBD2 might be the D (5 bases). The V end lost 7 bases, the J end lost 8 bases, and 9 bases lay between the germline ends. The CDR3 has 10 residues. The V gene's germline CDR1 is DFQATT and CDR2 SNEGSKA (reference sequence).

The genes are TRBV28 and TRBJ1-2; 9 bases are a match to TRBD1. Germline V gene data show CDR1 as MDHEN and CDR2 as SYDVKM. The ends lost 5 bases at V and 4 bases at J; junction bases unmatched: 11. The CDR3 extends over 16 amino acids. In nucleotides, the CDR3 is TGTGCCAGCAGTCCTCCGGACAGGGGCCTCCCCTATGGCTACACCTTC. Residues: CASSPPDRGLPYGYTF.

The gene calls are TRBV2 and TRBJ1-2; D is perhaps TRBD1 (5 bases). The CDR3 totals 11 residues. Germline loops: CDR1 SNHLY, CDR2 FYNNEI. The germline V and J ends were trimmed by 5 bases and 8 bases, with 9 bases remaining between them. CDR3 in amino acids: CASSSTVGYTF. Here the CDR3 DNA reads TGTGCCAGCAGTTCGACAGTCGGCTACACCTTC.

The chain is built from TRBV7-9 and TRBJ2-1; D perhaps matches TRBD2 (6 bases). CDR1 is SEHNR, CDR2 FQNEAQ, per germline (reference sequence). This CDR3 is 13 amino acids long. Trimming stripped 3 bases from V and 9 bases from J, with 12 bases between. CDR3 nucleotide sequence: TGTGCCAGCAGCTTGGGGCGGGGCGGTGAGCAGTTCTTC. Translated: CASSLGRGGEQFF.

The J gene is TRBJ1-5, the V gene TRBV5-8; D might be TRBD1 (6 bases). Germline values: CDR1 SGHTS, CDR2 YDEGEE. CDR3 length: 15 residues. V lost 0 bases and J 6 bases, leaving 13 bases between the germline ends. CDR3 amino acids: CASSLGLGAGQPQHF. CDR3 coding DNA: TGTGCCAGCAGCTTGGGGTTGGGGGCGGGTCAGCCCCAGCATTTT.

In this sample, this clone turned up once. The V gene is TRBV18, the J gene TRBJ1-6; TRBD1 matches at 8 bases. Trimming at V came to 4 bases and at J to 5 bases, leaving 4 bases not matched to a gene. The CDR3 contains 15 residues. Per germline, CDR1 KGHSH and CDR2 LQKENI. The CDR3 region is CASSRSTGDNSPLHF. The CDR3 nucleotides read TGTGCCAGCTCACGCTCGACAGGGGATAATTCACCCCTCCACTTT.

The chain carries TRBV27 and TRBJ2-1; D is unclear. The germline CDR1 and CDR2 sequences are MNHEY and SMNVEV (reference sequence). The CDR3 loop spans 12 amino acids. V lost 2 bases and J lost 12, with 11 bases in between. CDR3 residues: CASSLSQKRQFF. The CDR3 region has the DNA TGTGCCAGCAGTTTAAGCCAGAAGCGGCAGTTCTTC.

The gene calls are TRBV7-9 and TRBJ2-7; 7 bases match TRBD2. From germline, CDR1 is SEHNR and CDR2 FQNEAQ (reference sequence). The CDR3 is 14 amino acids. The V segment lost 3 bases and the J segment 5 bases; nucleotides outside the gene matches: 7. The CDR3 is CASSFTSDVDEQYF. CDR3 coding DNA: TGTGCCAGCAGCTTTACTAGCGATGTAGACGAGCAGTACTTC.

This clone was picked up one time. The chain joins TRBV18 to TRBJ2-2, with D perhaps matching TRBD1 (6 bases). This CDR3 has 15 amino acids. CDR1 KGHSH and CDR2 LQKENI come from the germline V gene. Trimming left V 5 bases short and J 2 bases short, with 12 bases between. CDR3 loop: CASSSWDTNTGELFF. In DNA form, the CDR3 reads TGTGCCAGCTCATCCTGGGACACCAACACCGGGGAGCTGTTTTTT.

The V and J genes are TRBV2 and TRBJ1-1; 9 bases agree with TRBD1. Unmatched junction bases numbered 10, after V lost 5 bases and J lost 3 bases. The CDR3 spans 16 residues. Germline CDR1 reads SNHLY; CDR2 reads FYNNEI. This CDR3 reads CASSKQGAHKYTEAFF. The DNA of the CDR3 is TGTGCCAGCAGTAAACAGGGGGCCCACAAGTACACTGAAGCTTTCTTT. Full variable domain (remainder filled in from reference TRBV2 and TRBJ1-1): EPEVTQTPSHQVTQMGQEVILRCVPISNHLYFYWYRQILGQKVEFLVSFYNNEISEKSEIFDDQFSVERPDGSNFTLKIRSTKLEDSAMYFCASSKQGAHKYTEAFFGQGTRLTVV.

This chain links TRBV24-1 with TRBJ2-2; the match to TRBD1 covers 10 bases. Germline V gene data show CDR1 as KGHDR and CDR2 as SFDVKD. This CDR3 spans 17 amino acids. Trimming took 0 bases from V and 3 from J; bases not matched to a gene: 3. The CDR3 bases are TGTGCCACCAGTGATTTGCGTGGACAGGGGGACACCGGGGAGCTGTTTTTT. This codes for CATSDLRGQGDTGELFF.

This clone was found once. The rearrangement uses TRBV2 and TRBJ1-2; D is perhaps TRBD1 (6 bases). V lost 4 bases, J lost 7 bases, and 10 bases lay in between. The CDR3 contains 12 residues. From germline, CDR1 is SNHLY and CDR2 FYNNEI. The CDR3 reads CASSGQATGYTF. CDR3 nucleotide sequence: TGTGCCAGCAGTGGACAGGCCACTGGCTACACCTTC.

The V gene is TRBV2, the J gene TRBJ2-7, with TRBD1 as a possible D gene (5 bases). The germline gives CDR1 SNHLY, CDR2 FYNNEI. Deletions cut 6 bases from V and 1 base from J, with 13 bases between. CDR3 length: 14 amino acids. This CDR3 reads CASRVGAESYEQYF. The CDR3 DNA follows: TGTGCCAGCAGGGTTGGGGCAGAATCCTACGAGCAGTACTTC.

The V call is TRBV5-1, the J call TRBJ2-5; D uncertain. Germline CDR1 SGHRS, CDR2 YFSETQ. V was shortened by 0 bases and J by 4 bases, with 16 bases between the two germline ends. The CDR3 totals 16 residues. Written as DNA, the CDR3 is TGCGCCAGCAGCTTGGTCGGCGAGGCAAGAGGAGAGACCCAGTACTTC. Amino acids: CASSLVGEARGETQYF.

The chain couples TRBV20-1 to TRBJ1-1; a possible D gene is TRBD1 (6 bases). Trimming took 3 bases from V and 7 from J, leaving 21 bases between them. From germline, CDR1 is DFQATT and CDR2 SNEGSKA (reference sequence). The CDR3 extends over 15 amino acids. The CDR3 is CSASGGPQGWSEAFF. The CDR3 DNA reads TGCAGTGCTAGTGGAGGACCCCAGGGGTGGAGTGAAGCTTTCTTT.

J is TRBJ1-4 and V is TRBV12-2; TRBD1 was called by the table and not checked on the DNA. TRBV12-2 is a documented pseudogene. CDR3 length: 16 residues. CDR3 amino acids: CASRLTLTGEIEKLFF. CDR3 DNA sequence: TGTGCAAGTCGCTTAACACTAACAGGGGAAATTGAAAAACTGTTTTTT.

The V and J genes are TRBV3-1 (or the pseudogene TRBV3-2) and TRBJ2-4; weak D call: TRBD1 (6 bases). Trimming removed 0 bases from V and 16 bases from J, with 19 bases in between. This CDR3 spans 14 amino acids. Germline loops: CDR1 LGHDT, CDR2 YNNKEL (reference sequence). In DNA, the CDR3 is TGTGCCAGCAGCCAAGATGTGGCAGGGGTCCGTCCTTACTTC. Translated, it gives CASSQDVAGVRPYF.

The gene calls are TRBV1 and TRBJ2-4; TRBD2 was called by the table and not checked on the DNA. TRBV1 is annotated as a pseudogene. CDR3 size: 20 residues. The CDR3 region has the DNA TGCACCAGCAGCCAAGAGGGACTAGCGGGGGGACGTCTAGCCAAAAACATTCAGTACTTC. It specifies CTSSQEGLAGGRLAKNIQYF.

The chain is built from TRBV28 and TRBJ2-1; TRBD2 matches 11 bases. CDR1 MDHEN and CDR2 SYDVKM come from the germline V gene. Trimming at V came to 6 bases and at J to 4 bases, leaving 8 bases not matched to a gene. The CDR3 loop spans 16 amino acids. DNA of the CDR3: TGTGCCAGCAGCCTCGGGGGACTAGCGGAATACAATGAGCAGTTCTTC. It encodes CASSLGGLAEYNEQFF.

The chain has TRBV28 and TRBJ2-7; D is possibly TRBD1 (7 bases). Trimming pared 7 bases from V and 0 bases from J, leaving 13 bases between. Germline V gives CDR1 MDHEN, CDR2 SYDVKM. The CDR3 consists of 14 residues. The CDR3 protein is CASKGGQYSYEQYF. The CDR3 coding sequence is TGTGCCAGCAAGGGGGGACAGTACTCCTACGAGCAGTACTTC.

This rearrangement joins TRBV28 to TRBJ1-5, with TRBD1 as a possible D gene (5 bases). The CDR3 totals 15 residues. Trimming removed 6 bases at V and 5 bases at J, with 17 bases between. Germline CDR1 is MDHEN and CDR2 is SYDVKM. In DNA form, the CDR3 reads TGTGCCAGCAGCCATAGGGGTATAGTGGATCAGCCCCAGCATTTT. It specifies CASSHRGIVDQPQHF.

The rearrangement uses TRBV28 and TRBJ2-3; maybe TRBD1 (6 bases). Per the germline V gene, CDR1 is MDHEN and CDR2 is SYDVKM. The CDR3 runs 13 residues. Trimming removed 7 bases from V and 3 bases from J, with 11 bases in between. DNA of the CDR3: TGTGCCAGCACCCTTAGGGGGACAGATACGCAGTATTTT. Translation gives CASTLRGTDTQYF.

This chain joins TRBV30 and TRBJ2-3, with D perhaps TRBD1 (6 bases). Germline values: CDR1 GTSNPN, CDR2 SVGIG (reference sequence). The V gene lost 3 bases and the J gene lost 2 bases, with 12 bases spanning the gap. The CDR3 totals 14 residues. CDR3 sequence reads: CAWRGQGHTDTQYF. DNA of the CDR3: TGTGCCTGGAGAGGGCAGGGGCACACAGATACGCAGTATTTT.